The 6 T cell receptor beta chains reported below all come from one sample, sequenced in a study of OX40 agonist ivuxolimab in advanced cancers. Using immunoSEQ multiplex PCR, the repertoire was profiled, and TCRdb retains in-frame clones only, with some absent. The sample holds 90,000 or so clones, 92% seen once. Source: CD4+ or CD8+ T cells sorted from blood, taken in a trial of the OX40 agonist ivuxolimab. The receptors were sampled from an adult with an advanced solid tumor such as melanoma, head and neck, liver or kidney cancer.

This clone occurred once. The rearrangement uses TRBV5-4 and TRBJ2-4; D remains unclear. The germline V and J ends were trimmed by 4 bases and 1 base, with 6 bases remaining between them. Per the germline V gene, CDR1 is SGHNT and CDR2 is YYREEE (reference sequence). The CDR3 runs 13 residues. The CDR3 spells CASSVGAKNIQYF. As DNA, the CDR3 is TGTGCCAGCAGCGTGGGGGCCAAAAACATTCAGTACTTC.

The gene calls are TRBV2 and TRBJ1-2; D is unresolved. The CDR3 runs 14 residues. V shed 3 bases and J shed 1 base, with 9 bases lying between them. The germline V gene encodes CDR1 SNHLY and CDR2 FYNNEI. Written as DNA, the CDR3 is TGTGCCAGCAGTGAGAACAAGGATAACTATGGCTACACCTTC. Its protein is CASSENKDNYGYTF.

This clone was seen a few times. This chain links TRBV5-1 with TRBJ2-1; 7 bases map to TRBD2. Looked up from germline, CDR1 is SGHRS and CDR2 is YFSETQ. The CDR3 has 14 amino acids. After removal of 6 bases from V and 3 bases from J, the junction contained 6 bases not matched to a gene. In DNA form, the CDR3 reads TGCGCCAGCACCCGGACTAGTCTCTACAATGAGCAGTTCTTC. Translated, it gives CASTRTSLYNEQFF.

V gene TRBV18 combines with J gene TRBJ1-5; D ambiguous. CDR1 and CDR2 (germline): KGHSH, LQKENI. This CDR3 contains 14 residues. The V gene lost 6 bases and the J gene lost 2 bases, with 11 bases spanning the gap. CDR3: CASSPDWGNQPQHF. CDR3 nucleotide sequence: TGTGCCAGCTCCCCTGATTGGGGCAATCAGCCCCAGCATTTT.

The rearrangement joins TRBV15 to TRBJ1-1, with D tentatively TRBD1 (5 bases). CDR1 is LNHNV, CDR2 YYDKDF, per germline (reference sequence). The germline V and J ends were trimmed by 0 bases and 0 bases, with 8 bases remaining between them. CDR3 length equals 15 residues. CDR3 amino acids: CATSRDRAMNTEAFF. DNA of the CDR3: TGTGCCACCAGCAGAGACAGGGCTATGAACACTGAAGCTTTCTTT.

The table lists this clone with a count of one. Here the CDR3 DNA reads TGTGCCAGCAGCTTAGGCTTCTCTGGAAACACCATATATTTT. Encoded protein: CASSLGFSGNTIYF. This chain links TRBV7-8 with TRBJ1-3; D gene unclear. CDR1 and CDR2 (germline): SGHVS, FQNEAQ. The V gene lost 1 base and the J gene lost 0 bases, with 4 bases spanning the gap. This CDR3 spans 14 amino acids.